This T cell receptor beta chain was recorded in a study of cytomegalovirus exposure and HLA in healthy donors. The germline V gene has CDR1 SGHKS and CDR2 YYEKEE (reference sequence). Trimming pared 0 bases from V and 6 bases from J, leaving 13 bases between. The CDR3 has 14 residues. Study-level findings and limits: In the analysis, some V segments, TRBV6-2 and TRBV6-3 included, were excluded as indistinguishable.

As to this clone: The target antigen is unknown.

13 Jbeta primers and 60 Vbeta primers were used for the PCR. This table comes from immunoSEQ multiplex PCR, and its TCRdb copy is limited to in-frame clones, with some not included. The data show some 140,000 clones, approximately 75% seen once. The TCR comes from a man between 18 and 29 years old in good health and CMV-seronegative. The gene calls are TRBV5-5 and TRBJ2-7; D gene uncertain. Sequenced sample: PBMCs. The CDR3 is CASSLEDGLVEQYF. CDR3 in DNA: TGTGCCAGCAGCTTGGAGGATGGGCTTGTCGAGCAGTACTTC.